Included here is one T cell receptor (beta chain) sequence, with context. The antigen it binds to is not known. Base qualities are not provided; no much larger clone lies one nucleotide away. Each collaborating institution followed its own protocols to collect whole blood in K2EDTA tubes. For TCRbeta analysis, collaborator samples were shipped as frozen whole blood, as isolated PBMCs, or as DNA extracted from either sample type. This entry comes from a study of blood T cell repertoires in COVID-19 (dated by TCRdb to the early 2020s). Background for the entire study: Samples from collaborators originated in the United States, Italy and Spain and spanned both the acute and convalescent phases of COVID-19. The material from the prospective study consisted of cDNA or gDNA derived from T cells, B-cell-depleted T cells, or PBMCs. The dataset comprised deeply sampled blood TCRbeta repertoires from subjects exposed to, actively infected with, or recovered from COVID-19. The repertoires were released in a freely available public database intended as a resource for research on the immune response to SARS-CoV-2. Samples came from the ongoing ImmuneRACE study (first 160 participants) plus 1,254 subjects from 6 global collaborators. The sample metadata nearly always contained a de-identified subject ID, COVID-19 status, age in years and sex. Where HLA class I and class II types were available, the types were taken from metadata supplied by the sample provider, not from assay-based typing. Overall study results and their limits: The amount of clinical and demographic metadata varied by source and participant and was provided uncurated.

TCRbeta CDR3 regions were amplified from genomic DNA using the immunoSEQ Assay, a bias-controlled multiplex PCR. The authors processed their data as follows. Nucleated cell counts per sample were estimated from amplification of reference gene primers within the assay. Sequence reads were collapsed and filtered to measure the absolute abundance of every unique TCRbeta CDR3 rearrangement. Productive Simpson clonality was computed per sample as the square root of Simpson's diversity index over productive rearrangements. TCRdb holds this immuneACCESS table with in-frame rearrangements only. Some clones are missing; in checked studies, unresolved V genes explain under half, and the rest has no known cause. That table is the source of V, J and clone size, and D and trimming were worked out from the DNA. The sample table lists about 110,000 clones, roughly 87% of them with a count of one. The ten largest make up around 3.9% of the sample.

Trimming removed 3 bases from V and 2 bases from J; the gene matches leave 1 base unexplained. The CDR3 goes from the cysteine to the phenylalanine over 13 residues. Of all the DNA, just the CDR3 is kept, 39 bases in frame from base 1. Via the germline V gene, CDR1 is MNHNS and CDR2 SASEGT. Recombination linked TRBV6-1 to TRBJ2-7; 7 of the junction bases match TRBD2. Input material: peripheral blood. The sequence was collected from a man aged 45 to 65 with acute or convalescent COVID-19. DNA sequence: TGTGCCAGCAGTGACGGACTAGCCTACGAGCAGTACTTC. The translation is CASSDGLAYEQYF.